This T cell receptor (beta chain) is from a study of T cell responses to AZD1222 COVID-19 vaccine. Across the study: Second doses were pooled across both intervals (about 4 or about 12 weeks). Study outcomes and limitations: Possibly, clonal diversity was underestimated; donors were largely white British and included more females.

Sequencing was performed with immunoSEQ multiplex PCR; in TCRdb, only in-frame clones are kept and a portion is missing. Of 58,000 or so clones in the sample, roughly 84% were seen once. Unmatched junction bases numbered 7, after V lost 0 bases and J lost 8 bases. CDR3 length: 16 amino acids. Germline V gives CDR1 MGHRA, CDR2 YSYEKL. Sample share makes this clone medium-sized. Its target is not known. The specimen was peripheral blood, collected on day 0 of AZD1222 vaccination. The clonotype comes from an adult in good health. The chain uses TRBV4-1 and TRBJ1-4, with 9 bases lining up with TRBD1. In nucleotides, the CDR3 is TGCGCCAGCAGCCAAGAAAACAGGGGGCTCGAAGAAAAACTGTTTTTT. Amino acid sequence: CASSQENRGLEEKLFF.